The T cell receptor (beta chain) under discussion was sequenced for a study of cytomegalovirus exposure and HLA in healthy donors. The study ran its PCR with 60 Vbeta and 13 Jbeta primers. This table comes from immunoSEQ multiplex PCR, and its TCRdb copy is limited to in-frame clones, with some not included. The repertoire includes 250,000 or so clones, 70% to 90% of them detected once, and around 1.2% sits in the top ten. The CDR3 loop spans 13 amino acids. V was pared by 3 bases and J by 6 bases, with 9 bases between. Germline CDR1 KGHSH, CDR2 LQKENI. This receptor was obtained from a human donor in good health. The chain links TRBV18 to TRBJ1-5; D not resolved. Input material: PBMCs. The CDR3 coding sequence is TGTGCCAGCTCACCCGGCGGAGTTCAGCCCCAGCATTTT. This translates into CASSPGGVQPQHF.